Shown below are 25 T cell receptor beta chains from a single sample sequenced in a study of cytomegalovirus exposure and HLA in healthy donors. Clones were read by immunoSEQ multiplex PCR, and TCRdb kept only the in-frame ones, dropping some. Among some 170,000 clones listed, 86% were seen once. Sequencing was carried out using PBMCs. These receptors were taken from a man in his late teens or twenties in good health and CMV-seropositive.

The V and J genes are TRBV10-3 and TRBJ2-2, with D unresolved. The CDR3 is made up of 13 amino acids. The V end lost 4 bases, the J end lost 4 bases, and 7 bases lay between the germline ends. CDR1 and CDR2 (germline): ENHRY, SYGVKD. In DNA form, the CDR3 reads TGTGCCATCAGTGCTGAGATCACCGGGGAGCTGTTTTTT. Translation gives CAISAEITGELFF.

CDR3: CASSGLSRQSNYGYTF. CDR3 in DNA: TGTGCCAGCAGCGGATTAAGCCGACAGTCTAACTATGGCTACACCTTC. The V call is TRBV9, the J call TRBJ1-2; perhaps TRBD1 as D (5 bases). The CDR3 is 16 amino acids. V lost 3 bases to trimming and J lost 0 bases, with 15 bases between them. From germline, CDR1 is SGDLS and CDR2 YYNGEE.

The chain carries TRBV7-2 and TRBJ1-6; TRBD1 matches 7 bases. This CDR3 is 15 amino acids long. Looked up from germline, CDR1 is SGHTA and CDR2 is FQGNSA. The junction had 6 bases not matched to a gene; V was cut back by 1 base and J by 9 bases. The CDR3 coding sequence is TGTGCCAGCAGCTTAGAGCAGGGGGTAGTTTCACCCCTCCACTTT. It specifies CASSLEQGVVSPLHF.

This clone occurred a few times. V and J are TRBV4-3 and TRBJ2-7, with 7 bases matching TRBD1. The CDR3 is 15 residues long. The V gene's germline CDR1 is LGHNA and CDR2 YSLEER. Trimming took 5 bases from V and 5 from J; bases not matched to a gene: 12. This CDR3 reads CASSASETGFHEQYF. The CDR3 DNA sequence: TGCGCCAGCAGCGCCTCCGAGACAGGGTTCCACGAGCAGTACTTC.

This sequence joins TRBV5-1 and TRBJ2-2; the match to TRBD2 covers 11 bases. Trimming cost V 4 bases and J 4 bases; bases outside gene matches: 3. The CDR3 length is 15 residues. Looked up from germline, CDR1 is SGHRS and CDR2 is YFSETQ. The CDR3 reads CASSPGLAVTGELFF. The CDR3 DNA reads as TGCGCCAGCAGCCCGGGACTAGCGGTCACCGGGGAGCTGTTTTTT.

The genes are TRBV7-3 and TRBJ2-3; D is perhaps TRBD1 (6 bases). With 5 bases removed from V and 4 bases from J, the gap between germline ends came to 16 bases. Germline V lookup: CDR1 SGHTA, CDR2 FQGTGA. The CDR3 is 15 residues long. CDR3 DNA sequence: TGTGCCAGCAGCCCCACAGGGATTAGGGCAGATACGCAGTATTTT. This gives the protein CASSPTGIRADTQYF.

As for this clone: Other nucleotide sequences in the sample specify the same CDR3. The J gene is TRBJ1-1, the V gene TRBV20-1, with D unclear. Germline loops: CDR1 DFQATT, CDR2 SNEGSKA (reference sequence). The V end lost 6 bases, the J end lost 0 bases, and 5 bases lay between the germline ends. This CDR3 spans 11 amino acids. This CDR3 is CSAPMNTEAFF. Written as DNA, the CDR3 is TGCAGTGCGCCTATGAACACTGAAGCTTTCTTT.

CDR3: CASSYAGTGALGAEAFF. The CDR3 DNA sequence: TGTGCCAGCAGCTACGCCGGGACAGGGGCCCTGGGGGCTGAAGCTTTCTTT. The rearrangement links TRBV5-4 to TRBJ1-1; 10 nucleotides agree with TRBD1. Germline loops: CDR1 SGHNT, CDR2 YYREEE (reference sequence). The CDR3 length is 17 residues. The trim removed 3 bases at V and 6 bases at J, leaving 14 bases unmatched. The full variable domain, its missing parts supplied by reference TRBV5-4 and TRBJ1-1, is ETGVTQSPTHLIKTRGQQVTLRCSSQSGHNTVSWYQQALGQGPQFIFQYYREEENGRGNFPPRFSGLQFPNYSSELNVNALELDDSALYLCASSYAGTGALGAEAFFGQGTRLTVV.

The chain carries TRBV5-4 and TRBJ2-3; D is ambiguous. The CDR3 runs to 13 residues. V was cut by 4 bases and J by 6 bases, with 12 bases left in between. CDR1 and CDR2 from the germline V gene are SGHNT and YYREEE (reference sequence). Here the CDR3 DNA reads TGTGCCAGCAGCCCGCCGGTCCCCGATACGCAGTATTTT. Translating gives CASSPPVPDTQYF.

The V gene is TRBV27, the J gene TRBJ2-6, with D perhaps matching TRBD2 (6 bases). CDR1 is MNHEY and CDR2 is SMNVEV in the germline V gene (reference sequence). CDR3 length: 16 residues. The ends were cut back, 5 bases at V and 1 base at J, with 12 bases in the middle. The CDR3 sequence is CASSLGDWSGANVLTF. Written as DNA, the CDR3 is TGTGCCAGCAGTCTAGGGGACTGGTCTGGGGCCAACGTCCTGACTTTC.

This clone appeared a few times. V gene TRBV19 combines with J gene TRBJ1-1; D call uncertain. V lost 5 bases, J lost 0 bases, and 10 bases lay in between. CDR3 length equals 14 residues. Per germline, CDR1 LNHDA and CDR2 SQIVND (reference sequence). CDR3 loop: CASSVDGVNTEAFF. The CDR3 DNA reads TGTGCCAGTAGTGTTGACGGGGTGAACACTGAAGCTTTCTTT.

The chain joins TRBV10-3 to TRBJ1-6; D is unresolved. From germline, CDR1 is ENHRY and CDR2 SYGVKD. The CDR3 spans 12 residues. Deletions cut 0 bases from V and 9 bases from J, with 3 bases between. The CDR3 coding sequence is TGTGCCATCAGTGAGTCCCTTTCACCCCTCCACTTT. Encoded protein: CAISESLSPLHF.

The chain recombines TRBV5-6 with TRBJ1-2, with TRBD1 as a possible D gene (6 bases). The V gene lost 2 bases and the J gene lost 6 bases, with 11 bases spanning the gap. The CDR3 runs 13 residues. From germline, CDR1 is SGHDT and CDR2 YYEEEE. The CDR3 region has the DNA TGTGCCAGCAGCTTAGGGGGGGCGCATGGCTACACCTTC. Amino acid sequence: CASSLGGAHGYTF.

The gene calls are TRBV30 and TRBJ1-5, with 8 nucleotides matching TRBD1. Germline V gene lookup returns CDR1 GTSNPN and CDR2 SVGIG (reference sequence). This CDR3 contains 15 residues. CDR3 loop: CAYSQGARGNQPQHF. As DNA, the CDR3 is TGTGCTTATTCTCAGGGGGCGAGGGGCAATCAGCCCCAGCATTTT.

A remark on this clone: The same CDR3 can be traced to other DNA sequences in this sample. CDR3 protein: CASSQDRGSSYNEQFF. The CDR3 DNA reads TGCGCCAGCAGCCAAGATCGAGGGTCCTCCTACAATGAGCAGTTCTTC. The chain has TRBV4-3 and TRBJ2-1, with D possibly being TRBD2 (5 bases). The CDR3 extends over 16 amino acids. CDR1 and CDR2 (germline): LGHNA, YSLEER. The V end lost 0 bases, the J end lost 0 bases, and 9 bases lay between the germline ends.

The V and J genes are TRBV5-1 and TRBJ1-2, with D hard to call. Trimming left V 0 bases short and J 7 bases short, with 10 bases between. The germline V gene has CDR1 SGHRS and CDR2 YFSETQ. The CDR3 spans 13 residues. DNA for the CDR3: TGCGCCAGCAGCTTGGGGAGGGTAGGTGGCTACACCTTC. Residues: CASSLGRVGGYTF.

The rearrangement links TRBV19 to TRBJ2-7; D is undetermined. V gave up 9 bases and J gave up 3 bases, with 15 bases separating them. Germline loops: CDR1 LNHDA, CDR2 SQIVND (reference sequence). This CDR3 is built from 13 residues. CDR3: CASGPMGSYEQYF. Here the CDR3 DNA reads TGTGCCAGCGGTCCAATGGGCAGCTACGAGCAGTACTTC.

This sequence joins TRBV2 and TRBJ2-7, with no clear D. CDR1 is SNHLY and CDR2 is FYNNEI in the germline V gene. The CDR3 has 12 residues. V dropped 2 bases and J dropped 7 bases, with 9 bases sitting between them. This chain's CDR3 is CASSESSPEQYF. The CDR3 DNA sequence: TGTGCCAGCAGTGAATCCTCCCCGGAGCAGTACTTC.

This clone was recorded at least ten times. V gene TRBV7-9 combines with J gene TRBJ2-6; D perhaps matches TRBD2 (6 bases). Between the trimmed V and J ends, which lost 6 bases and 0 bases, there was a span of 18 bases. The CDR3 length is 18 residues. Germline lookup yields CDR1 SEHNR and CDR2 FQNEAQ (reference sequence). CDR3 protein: CASSPGVADISGANVLTF. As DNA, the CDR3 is TGTGCCAGCAGTCCGGGGGTGGCGGATATCTCTGGGGCCAACGTCCTGACTTTC.

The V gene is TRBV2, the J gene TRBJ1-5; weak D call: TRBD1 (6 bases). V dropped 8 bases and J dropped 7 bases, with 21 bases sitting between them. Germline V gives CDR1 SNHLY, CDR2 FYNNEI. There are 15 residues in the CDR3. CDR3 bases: TGTGCCAGCGTCCGGGACACCCCGACCGGGCAGCCCCAGCATTTT. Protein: CASVRDTPTGQPQHF. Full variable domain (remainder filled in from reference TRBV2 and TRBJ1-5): EPEVTQTPSHQVTQMGQEVILRCVPISNHLYFYWYRQILGQKVEFLVSFYNNEISEKSEIFDDQFSVERPDGSNFTLKIRSTKLEDSAMYFCASVRDTPTGQPQHFGDGTRLSIL.

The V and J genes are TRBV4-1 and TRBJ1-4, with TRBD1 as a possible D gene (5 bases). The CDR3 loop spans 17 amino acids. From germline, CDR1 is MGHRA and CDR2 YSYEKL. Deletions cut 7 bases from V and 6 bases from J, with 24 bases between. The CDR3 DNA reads TGCGCCAGCAATAAGGGTGTCCCGGGACGGAGGGATGAAAAACTGTTTTTT. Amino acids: CASNKGVPGRRDEKLFF.

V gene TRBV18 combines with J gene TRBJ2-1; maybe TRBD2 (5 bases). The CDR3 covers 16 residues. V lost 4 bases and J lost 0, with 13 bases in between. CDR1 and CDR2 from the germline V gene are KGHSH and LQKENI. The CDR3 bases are TGTGCCAGCTCACTTCGGGGAACGTCCTCCTACAATGAGCAGTTCTTC. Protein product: CASSLRGTSSYNEQFF.

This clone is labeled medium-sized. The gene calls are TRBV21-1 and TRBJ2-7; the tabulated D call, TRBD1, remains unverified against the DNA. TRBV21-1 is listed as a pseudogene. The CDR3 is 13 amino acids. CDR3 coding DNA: TGTGCCGATCTCCGGGACAGTCACTACGAGCAGTACTTC. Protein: CADLRDSHYEQYF.

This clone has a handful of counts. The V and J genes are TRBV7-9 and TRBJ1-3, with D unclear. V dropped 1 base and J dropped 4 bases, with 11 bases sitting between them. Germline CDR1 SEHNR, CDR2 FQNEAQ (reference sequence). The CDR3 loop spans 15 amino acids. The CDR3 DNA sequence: TGTGCCAGCAGCTTAGGAGGGAAGCGGGGAAACACCATATATTTT. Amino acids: CASSLGGKRGNTIYF.

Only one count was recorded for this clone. The CDR3 DNA reads TGTGCCAGCAGTTGGGGACACCAGAATGGCTACACCTTC. Protein sequence: CASSWGHQNGYTF. This chain uses TRBV28 with TRBJ1-2; tentatively, D is TRBD1 (6 bases). Germline values: CDR1 MDHEN, CDR2 SYDVKM. This CDR3 spans 13 amino acids. V lost 4 bases to trimming and J lost 6 bases, with 12 bases between them.